The present T cell receptor (beta chain) was sequenced within a study of blood T cell repertoires in COVID-19. Background on the study: PBMCs, B-cell-depleted T cells, or T cells provided the cDNA or gDNA that made up the material.

The Seattle site enrolled patients during active infection and followed them longitudinally. V shed 5 bases and J shed 5 bases, with 12 bases lying between them. The CDR3 runs to 13 residues. Germline CDR1 SGHVS, CDR2 FQNEAQ. Assay: immunoSEQ multiplex PCR; the TCRdb copy retains only in-frame clones and omits some. Of about 70,000 clones in the sample, roughly 84% are singletons; the top ten hold 6.5% to 7.5%. The clonotype was recovered from a man younger than 40 with COVID-19, enrolled during active disease. Sequenced input: peripheral blood. The chain couples TRBV7-8 to TRBJ1-1; D gene unclear. This CDR3 is CASSKAAGTEAFF. CDR3 nucleotide sequence: TGTGCCAGCAGCAAAGCCGCCGGGACTGAAGCTTTCTTT.